This entry features one T cell receptor beta chain sequence. The record originates from a study of blood T cell repertoires in COVID-19. At the level of the study: The study drew acute and convalescent COVID-19 samples from the United States, Italy and Spain. In each case, the material was cDNA or gDNA derived from T cells, B-cell-depleted T cells, or PBMCs.

As handled by the study authors: Amplified reference gene primers provided the basis for estimating nucleated cell counts. The method was immunoSEQ multiplex PCR; TCRdb's version includes in-frame clones alone and lacks a portion of them. V and J calls and clone size are given by that table; D and trimming were obtained from the DNA. The repertoire holds approximately 220,000 clones, 80% to 90% seen once, with less than 11% in the top ten. This clonotype originated in an elderly woman with acute or convalescent COVID-19. Sequencing was performed on peripheral blood.

CDR3: CASSYSKRESNGYTF. CDR3 bases: TGTGCCAGCAGTTACTCGAAGAGGGAGTCCAATGGCTACACCTTC. V and J are TRBV6-6 and TRBJ1-2; D unclear. The V gene's germline CDR1 is MNHNY and CDR2 SVGAGI (reference sequence). The V gene lost 0 bases and the J gene lost 6 bases, with 14 bases spanning the gap. The CDR3 has 15 amino acids.